The clone carrying this T cell receptor (beta chain) was recorded many times. Its antigen is not known. Using RNA transcripts as the source, TCR beta CDR3 regions were amplified. First-round RT-PCR targeting the TCR CDR3 was performed with the HTBI primer set. TCRdb reanalysed the multiplex PCR reads using MiXCR and keeps one entry per CDR3 protein. The sample consists of approximately 330,000 distinct CDR3 sequences, 21% of them appearing once. This sample is drawn from a study of T cells in Graves' hyperthyroidism and ophthalmopathy. General study results and limits: For ophthalmopathy, model prediction preceded onset by a median around six months.

Germline V lookup: CDR1 MNHNS, CDR2 SASEGT. The length of the CDR3 is 17 residues. The V and J ends lost 8 bases and 0 bases, in that order; junction bases with no gene match: 4. The source is a woman aged 45-65 years with Graves' hyperthyroidism. The sequenced material came from blood. This sequence joins TRBV6-1 and TRBJ2-1; the match to TRBD2 covers 16 bases. As DNA, the CDR3 is TGTGCCAGCGGGGGACTAGCGGGAGGGAGCTCCTACAATGAGCAGTTCTTC. Protein sequence: CASGGLAGGSSYNEQFF.